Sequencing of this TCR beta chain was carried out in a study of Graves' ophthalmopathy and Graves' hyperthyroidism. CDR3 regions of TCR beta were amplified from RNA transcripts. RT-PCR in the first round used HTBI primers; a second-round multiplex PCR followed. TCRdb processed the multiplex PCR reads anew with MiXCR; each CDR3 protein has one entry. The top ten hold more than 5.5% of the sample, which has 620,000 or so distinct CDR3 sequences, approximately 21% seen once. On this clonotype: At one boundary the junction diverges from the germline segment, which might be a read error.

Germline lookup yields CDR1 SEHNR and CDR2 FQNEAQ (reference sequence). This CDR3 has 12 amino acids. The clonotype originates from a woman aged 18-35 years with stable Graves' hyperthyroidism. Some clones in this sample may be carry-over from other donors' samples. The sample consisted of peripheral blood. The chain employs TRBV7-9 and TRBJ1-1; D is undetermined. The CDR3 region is CASTLFPGEFIF. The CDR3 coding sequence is TGTGCCAGCACCCTCTTCCCCGGGGAGTTTATCTTT.